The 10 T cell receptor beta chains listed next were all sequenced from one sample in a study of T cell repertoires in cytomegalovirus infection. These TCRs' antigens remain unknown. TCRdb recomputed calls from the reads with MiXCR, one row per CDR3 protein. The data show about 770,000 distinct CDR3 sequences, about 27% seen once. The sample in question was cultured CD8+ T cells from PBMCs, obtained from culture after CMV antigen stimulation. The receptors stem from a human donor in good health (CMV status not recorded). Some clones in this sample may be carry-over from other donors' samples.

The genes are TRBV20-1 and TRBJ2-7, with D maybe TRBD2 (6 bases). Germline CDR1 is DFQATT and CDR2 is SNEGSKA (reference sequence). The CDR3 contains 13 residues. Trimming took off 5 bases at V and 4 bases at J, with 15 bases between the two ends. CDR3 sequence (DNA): TGCAGTGCTCCCTTGAGTGGGAGGTACGAGCAGTACGTC. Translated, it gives CSAPLSGRYEQYV.

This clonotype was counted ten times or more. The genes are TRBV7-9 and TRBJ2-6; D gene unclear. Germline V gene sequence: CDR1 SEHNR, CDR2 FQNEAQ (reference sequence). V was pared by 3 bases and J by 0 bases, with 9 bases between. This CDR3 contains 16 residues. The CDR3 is CASSFHIRSGANVLTF. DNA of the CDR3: TGTGCCAGCAGCTTCCACATCCGCTCTGGGGCCAACGTCCTGACTTTC.

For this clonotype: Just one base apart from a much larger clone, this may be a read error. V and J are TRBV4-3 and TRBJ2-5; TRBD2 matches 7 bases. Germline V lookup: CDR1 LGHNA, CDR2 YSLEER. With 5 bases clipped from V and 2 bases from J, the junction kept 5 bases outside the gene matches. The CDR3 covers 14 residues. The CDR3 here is CASSLGRAQETQYF. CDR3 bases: TGCGCCAGCAGCTTGGGGAGGGCTCAAGAGACCCAGTACTTC.

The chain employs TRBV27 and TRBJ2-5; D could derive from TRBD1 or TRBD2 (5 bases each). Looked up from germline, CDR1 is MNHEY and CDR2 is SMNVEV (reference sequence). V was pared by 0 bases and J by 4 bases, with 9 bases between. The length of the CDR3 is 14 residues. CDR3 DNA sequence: TGTGCCAGCAGTTTATCTGGGGCGGGAGAGACCCAGTACTTC. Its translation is CASSLSGAGETQYF.

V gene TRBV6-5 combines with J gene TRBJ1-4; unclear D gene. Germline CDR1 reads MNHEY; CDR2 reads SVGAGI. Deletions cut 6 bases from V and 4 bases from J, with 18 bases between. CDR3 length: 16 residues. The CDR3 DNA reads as TGTGCCAGCAGGGGTGGTCTAAAGGAAAGTAATGAAAAACTGTTTTTT. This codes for CASRGGLKESNEKLFF.

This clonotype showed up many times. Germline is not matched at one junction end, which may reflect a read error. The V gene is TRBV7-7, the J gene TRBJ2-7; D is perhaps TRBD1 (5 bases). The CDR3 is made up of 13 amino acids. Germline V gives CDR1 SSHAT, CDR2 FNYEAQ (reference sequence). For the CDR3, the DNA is TGTGCTAGCAGCTCCCCAGGGCTGGAAGAGCAGTACTTC. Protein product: CASSSPGLEEQYF.

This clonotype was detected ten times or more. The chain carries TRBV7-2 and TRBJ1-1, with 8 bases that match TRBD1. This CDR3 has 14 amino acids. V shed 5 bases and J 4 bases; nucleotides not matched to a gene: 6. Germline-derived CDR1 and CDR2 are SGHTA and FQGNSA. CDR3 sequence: CASSPTGGSTEAFF. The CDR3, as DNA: TGTGCCAGCAGCCCAACAGGGGGAAGCACTGAAGCTTTCTTT.

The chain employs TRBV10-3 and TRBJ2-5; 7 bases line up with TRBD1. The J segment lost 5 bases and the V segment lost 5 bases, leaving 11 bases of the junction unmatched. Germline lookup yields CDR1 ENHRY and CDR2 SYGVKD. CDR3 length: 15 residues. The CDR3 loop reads CAISMSSQGLETQYF. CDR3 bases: TGTGCCATCAGTATGTCCTCACAGGGGTTGGAGACCCAGTACTTC.

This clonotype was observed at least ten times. The CDR3 region is CASSLDQTHWKTQYF. As DNA, the CDR3 is TGTGCCAGCAGCTTGGACCAGACTCATTGGAAGACCCAGTACTTC. This rearrangement joins TRBV5-5 to TRBJ2-5; D gene unclear. CDR3 length: 15 residues. V was clipped by 0 bases and J by 6 bases, with 15 bases between them. Germline CDR1 is SGHKS and CDR2 is YYEKEE (reference sequence).

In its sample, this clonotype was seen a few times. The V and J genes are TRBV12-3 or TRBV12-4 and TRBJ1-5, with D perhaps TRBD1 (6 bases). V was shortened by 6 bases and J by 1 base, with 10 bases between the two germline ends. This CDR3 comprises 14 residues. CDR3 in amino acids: CASRIGGSNQPQHF. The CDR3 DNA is TGTGCCAGCAGGATAGGGGGAAGCAATCAGCCCCAGCATTTT.